What follows are 13 T cell receptor beta chains derived from one specimen sequenced in a study of T cells in Graves' hyperthyroidism and ophthalmopathy. The investigators amplified TCR beta CDR3 regions from RNA transcripts. An initial round of RT-PCR targeting the TCR CDR3 relied on the HTBI primer set. TCRdb re-derived calls from the multiplex PCR reads in MiXCR, one entry per CDR3 protein. The sample holds 150,000 to 200,000 distinct CDR3 sequences, just under 9.5% seen once. Sequenced sample: blood. The source of these receptors is a woman between 18 and 29 years old with Graves' hyperthyroidism that later progressed to Graves' ophthalmopathy.

J is TRBJ1-2 and V is TRBV5-4; D is unresolved. Looked up from germline, CDR1 is SGHNT and CDR2 is YYREEE (reference sequence). This CDR3 has 15 residues. Trimming stripped 4 bases from V and 0 bases from J, with 13 bases between. The CDR3 nucleotides are TGTGCCAGCAGCCCCAGTCGCGTAGCTAACTATGGCTACACCTTC. Its translation is CASSPSRVANYGYTF.

Ten or more counts support this clonotype. The chain uses TRBV7-8 and TRBJ2-7, with 9 nucleotides matching TRBD1. J was trimmed by 3 bases and V by 4 bases; bases with no gene match: 7. Germline V gene sequence: CDR1 SGHVS, CDR2 FQNEAQ. The CDR3 totals 15 residues. CDR3 DNA sequence: TGTGCCAGCAGCTCAGAGGGGACAGGGAACTACGAGCAGTACTTC. Translation gives CASSSEGTGNYEQYF.

There are many counts of this clonotype. The rearrangement uses TRBV5-4 and TRBJ2-1; D gene ambiguous. The CDR3 loop spans 12 amino acids. V lost 5 bases and J 7 bases, leaving 10 bases between the germline ends. Per germline, CDR1 SGHNT and CDR2 YYREEE (reference sequence). This CDR3 reads CASRLPGNEQFF. CDR3 coding DNA: TGTGCCAGCAGACTGCCCGGGAATGAGCAGTTCTTC.

In its sample, this clonotype was seen many times. CDR3 DNA: TGTGCCAGCAGTTTTTTGGGGGACACTGAAGCTTTCTTT. This gives the protein CASSFLGDTEAFF. The rearrangement uses TRBV28 and TRBJ1-1; weak D call: TRBD1 (5 bases). Germline V CDR1 and CDR2: MDHEN, SYDVKM. The V end was cut by 3 bases, the J end by 3 bases, with 8 bases between. The CDR3 runs 13 residues.

This clonotype was detected ten times or more. This chain connects TRBV13 to TRBJ1-2, with D maybe TRBD1 (5 bases). This CDR3 is 14 amino acids long. Germline values: CDR1 PRHDT, CDR2 FYEKMQ (reference sequence). Trimming pared 0 bases from V and 4 bases from J, leaving 9 bases between. In nucleotides, the CDR3 is TGTGCCAGCAGCTTAGGTGGGACTAGCTATGGCTACACCTTC. Translation: CASSLGGTSYGYTF.

At least ten counts were recorded for this clonotype. The chain links TRBV30 to TRBJ2-3; 8 bases are shared with TRBD2. The CDR3 covers 14 residues. V was pared by 2 bases and J by 6 bases, with 7 bases of the junction left unmatched. The germline CDR1 and CDR2 sequences are GTSNPN and SVGIG (reference sequence). The CDR3 loop reads CAWSSGGSFDTQYF. The CDR3 region has the DNA TGTGCCTGGAGTAGCGGGGGTTCTTTCGATACGCAGTATTTT.

In its sample, this clonotype was seen many times. The chain couples TRBV7-9 to TRBJ2-2; 7 nucleotides align to TRBD1. The CDR3 has 16 residues. Germline-derived CDR1 and CDR2 are SEHNR and FQNEAQ (reference sequence). The trim removed 2 bases at V and 0 bases at J, leaving 3 bases unmatched. Written as DNA, the CDR3 is TGTGCCAGCAGCTTATTGGACAGGCCGAACACCGGGGAGCTGTTTTTT. This codes for CASSLLDRPNTGELFF.

Many counts were recorded for this clonotype. This chain links TRBV29-1 with TRBJ1-2; no definite D call. Germline V gives CDR1 SQVTM, CDR2 ANQGSEA. The germline V and J ends were trimmed by 0 bases and 8 bases, with 1 base remaining between them. The CDR3 spans 9 residues. The CDR3 nucleotides are TGCAGCGTTGAAGAGGGCTACACCTTC. Translating it yields CSVEEGYTF. Complete variable domain (other parts from reference TRBV29-1 and TRBJ1-2): SAVISQKPSRDICQRGTSLTIQCQVDSQVTMMFWYRQQPGQSLTLIATANQGSEATYESGFVIDKFPISRPNLTFSTLTVSNMSPEDSSIYLCSVEEGYTFGSGTRLTVV.

Ten or more counts support this clonotype. CDR3 nucleotide sequence: TGCAGTGCTAGCCCGGGCGGGGGCAGCGAGCAGTACTTC. Translating gives CSASPGGGSEQYF. The chain combines TRBV20-1 with TRBJ2-7; D perhaps matches TRBD2 (7 bases). The V end lost 3 bases, the J end lost 6 bases, and 15 bases lay between the germline ends. The CDR3 runs 13 residues. The germline CDR1 and CDR2 sequences are DFQATT and SNEGSKA (reference sequence).

The chain has TRBV9 and TRBJ2-1; the match to TRBD2 covers 7 bases. J gave up 4 bases and V 0 bases, and 1 base lay outside the gene matches. This CDR3 spans 14 amino acids. Germline CDR1 SGDLS, CDR2 YYNGEE. The CDR3 reads CASSVASGYNEQFF. DNA for the CDR3: TGTGCCAGCAGCGTAGCTAGCGGTTACAATGAGCAGTTCTTC. The entire variable domain, with the rest obtained from reference TRBV9 and TRBJ2-1, is as follows: DSGVTQTPKHLITATGQRVTLRCSPRSGDLSVYWYQQSLDQGLQFLIQYYNGEERAKGNILERFSAQQFPDLHSELNLSSLELGDSALYFCASSVASGYNEQFFGPGTRLTVL.

This clonotype is deemed medium-sized (0.01 to 0.1%). The rearrangement links TRBV28 to TRBJ1-2; 9 bases line up with TRBD1. V was pared by 4 bases and J by 0 bases, with 6 bases of the junction left unmatched. CDR1 and CDR2 from the germline V gene are MDHEN and SYDVKM. The CDR3 contains 16 residues. CDR3 sequence: CASSSAGTGTNYGYTF. The CDR3 DNA follows: TGTGCCAGCAGTTCTGCCGGGACAGGGACTAACTATGGCTACACCTTC.

At least ten counts were recorded for this clonotype. The chain combines TRBV5-1 with TRBJ2-1; 12 nucleotides match TRBD2. Germline V gives CDR1 SGHRS, CDR2 YFSETQ. The CDR3 length is 13 residues. V was clipped by 4 bases and J by 9 bases; unmatched bases: 2. The CDR3 protein is CASSTSGRTEQFF. The CDR3 bases are TGCGCCAGCAGCACTAGCGGGAGGACTGAGCAGTTCTTC.

This clonotype was seen at least ten times. The chain couples TRBV7-9 to TRBJ1-2; 7 bases are shared with TRBD1. CDR1 is SEHNR, CDR2 FQNEAQ, per germline (reference sequence). The CDR3 is 18 amino acids. Unmatched junction bases numbered 17, after V lost 5 bases and J lost 2 bases. The CDR3 is CASSDDSPGTVLNYGYTF. DNA of the CDR3: TGTGCCAGCAGCGACGATAGTCCCGGGACAGTGCTGAACTATGGCTACACCTTC. The complete variable domain, with remaining parts taken from reference TRBV7-9 and TRBJ1-2, reads DTGVSQNPRHKITKRGQNVTFRCDPISEHNRLYWYRQTLGQGPEFLTYFQNEAQLEKSRLLSDRFSAERPKGSFSTLEIQRTEQGDSAMYLCASSDDSPGTVLNYGYTFGSGTRLTVV.